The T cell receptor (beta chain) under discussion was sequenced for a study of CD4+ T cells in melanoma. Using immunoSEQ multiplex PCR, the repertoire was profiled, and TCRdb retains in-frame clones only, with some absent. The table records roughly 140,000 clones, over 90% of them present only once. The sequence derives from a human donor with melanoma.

This CDR3 reads CASSLILGTEAFF. The CDR3 DNA reads TGTGCCAGCAGCTTAATACTAGGCACTGAAGCTTTCTTT. The V and J genes are TRBV7-3 and TRBJ1-1; unclear D gene. Germline lookup yields CDR1 SGHTA and CDR2 FQGTGA. V lost 1 base and J lost 4, with 7 bases in between. The CDR3 runs 13 residues.